The 21 T cell receptor beta chains below come from one sample, sequenced in a study of control samples from healthy donors and cancer patients. This table comes from immunoSEQ multiplex PCR, and its TCRdb copy is limited to in-frame clones, with some not included. Here the sample spans about 6,700 clones, roughly three quarters being singletons. Sequenced material: formalin-fixed, paraffin-embedded tissue. The receptors shown here come from a male donor with melanoma.

V and J are TRBV7-3 and TRBJ1-2; 9 bases are a match to TRBD1. This CDR3 contains 14 residues. The V and J ends lost 4 bases and 2 bases, in that order; junction bases with no gene match: 2. Germline loops: CDR1 SGHTA, CDR2 FQGTGA. CDR3 sequence reads: CASSSGTGNYGYTF. In nucleotides, the CDR3 is TGTGCCAGCAGCTCCGGGACAGGGAACTATGGCTACACCTTC.

This clone is categorized as large. The chain has TRBV29-1 and TRBJ1-2, with a weak D call TRBD1 (6 bases). The CDR3 spans 12 residues. V lost 4 bases and J lost 3, with 9 bases in between. Germline CDR1 SQVTM, CDR2 ANQGSEA. CDR3 sequence reads: CSVGNRDYGYTF. The DNA for the CDR3 is TGCAGCGTTGGAAACAGGGACTATGGCTACACCTTC.

The chain uses TRBV15 and TRBJ2-2; D tentatively reads TRBD1 or TRBD2 (6 bases each). This CDR3 is built from 17 residues. Germline loops: CDR1 LNHNV, CDR2 YYDKDF (reference sequence). The V gene lost 7 bases and the J gene lost 7 bases, with 25 bases spanning the gap. CDR3: CATTGMWGAGYGGELFF. The CDR3 DNA follows: TGTGCCACCACCGGGATGTGGGGGGCAGGGTATGGCGGGGAGCTGTTTTTT.

The chain carries TRBV6-1 and TRBJ1-5; no definite D call. Germline CDR1 is MNHNS and CDR2 is SASEGT. Trimming pared 2 bases from V and 7 bases from J, leaving 9 bases between. The CDR3 has 13 residues. Here the CDR3 reads CASSENGPQPQHF. The CDR3 DNA reads TGTGCCAGCAGTGAAAACGGACCACAGCCCCAGCATTTT.

This clone showed up just a few times. The gene calls are TRBV6-5 and TRBJ1-2; 9 bases line up with TRBD1. The CDR3 runs to 15 residues. Germline V gene lookup returns CDR1 MNHEY and CDR2 SVGAGI. J gave up 4 bases and V 5 bases, and 8 bases lay outside the gene matches. CDR3 amino acids: CASSTGTGIFYGYTF. For the CDR3, the DNA is TGTGCCAGCAGTACCGGGACAGGGATTTTCTATGGCTACACCTTC.

This CDR3 reads CASSPGAGVRGEKLFF. For the CDR3, the DNA is TGTGCCAGCAGCCCAGGGGCAGGGGTTCGGGGTGAAAAACTGTTTTTT. This chain joins TRBV9 and TRBJ1-4; a possible D gene is TRBD1 (6 bases). This CDR3 has 16 amino acids. Germline V lookup: CDR1 SGDLS, CDR2 YYNGEE. The V gene lost 4 bases and the J gene lost 7 bases, with 20 bases spanning the gap.

The chain employs TRBV28 and TRBJ1-2; the D gene is possibly TRBD1 (6 bases). Germline assignment: CDR1 MDHEN and CDR2 SYDVKM. V was clipped by 6 bases and J by 4 bases, with 18 bases between them. The CDR3 length is 15 residues. The CDR3 coding sequence is TGTGCCAGCAGCACCTTGGGGGCGCAGGGCTATGGCTACACCTTC. Translation: CASSTLGAQGYGYTF.

Notes on this clone: An end of the junction does not agree with germline; a read error may underlie this. This chain uses TRBV7-9 with TRBJ1-2, with D tentatively TRBD1 (6 bases). The CDR3 sequence is 15 residues long. Germline V gene data show CDR1 as SEHNR and CDR2 as FQNEAQ (reference sequence). Written as DNA, the CDR3 is TGTGCCAGCAGCCAACAGGGAATGGAAGACTATGGCTACATCTTC. It yields the protein CASSQQGMEDYGYIF.

The table lists this clone with a few counts. The gene calls are TRBV19 and TRBJ1-5, with TRBD1 identical over 8 bases. Germline V gene sequence: CDR1 LNHDA, CDR2 SQIVND (reference sequence). The CDR3 runs to 15 residues. V shed 1 base and J 7 bases; nucleotides not matched to a gene: 6. Written as DNA, the CDR3 is TGTGCCAGTAGTATAGGTACAGGGGGAATGCAGCCCCAGCATTTT. Its protein is CASSIGTGGMQPQHF. Filled out from reference TRBV19 and TRBJ1-5, the complete variable domain reads DGGITQSPKYLFRKEGQNVTLSCEQNLNHDAMYWYRQDPGQGLRLIYYSQIVNDFQKGDIAEGYSVSREKKESFPLTVTSAQKNPTAFYLCASSIGTGGMQPQHFGDGTRLSIL.

This sequence joins TRBV28 and TRBJ2-2; no reliable D call. Per germline, CDR1 MDHEN and CDR2 SYDVKM. Deletions cut 1 base from V and 9 bases from J, with 3 bases between. The CDR3 runs to 11 residues. The chain's CDR3 is CASSLYRELFF. The CDR3 nucleotides are TGTGCCAGCAGTTTATACCGGGAGCTGTTTTTT.

The chain employs TRBV10-3 and TRBJ2-1, with TRBD2 matching 7 bases. The CDR3 length is 12 residues. V trimming: 6 bases; J trimming: 7 bases; junction bases outside the gene matches: 3. CDR1 ENHRY and CDR2 SYGVKD come from the germline V gene. The CDR3 region has the DNA TGTGCCATCAGGGGCGGGGGTAATGAGCAGTTCTTC. Its translation is CAIRGGGNEQFF.

A single count supports this clone. The chain has TRBV2 and TRBJ2-1, with 12 bases that match TRBD2. After removal of 6 bases from V and 9 bases from J, the junction contained 9 bases not matched to a gene. The germline gives CDR1 SNHLY, CDR2 FYNNEI. CDR3 size: 15 residues. The CDR3 here is CASRSVASGGAEQFF. CDR3 sequence (DNA): TGTGCCAGCAGAAGTGTGGCTAGCGGGGGGGCTGAGCAGTTCTTC. The full variable domain, rest sourced from reference TRBV2 and TRBJ2-1, is EPEVTQTPSHQVTQMGQEVILRCVPISNHLYFYWYRQILGQKVEFLVSFYNNEISEKSEIFDDQFSVERPDGSNFTLKIRSTKLEDSAMYFCASRSVASGGAEQFFGPGTRLTVL.

The CDR3 sequence: CATTGTGEMKALFF. CDR3 coding DNA: TGTGCCACTACCGGGACAGGAGAAATGAAAGCACTGTTTTTT. V is TRBV19 and J is TRBJ1-4; 8 bases are a match to TRBD1. V gave up 10 bases and J gave up 13 bases; unmatched junction bases: 17. Per germline, CDR1 LNHDA and CDR2 SQIVND (reference sequence). This CDR3 has 14 amino acids.

The rearrangement links TRBV6-5 to TRBJ1-2, with D possibly being TRBD1 (6 bases). V was clipped by 4 bases and J by 8 bases, with 14 bases between them. Germline V gives CDR1 MNHEY, CDR2 SVGAGI. The CDR3 has 13 amino acids. The CDR3 loop reads CASSSGQTRGYTF. CDR3 DNA: TGTGCCAGCAGTTCCGGACAGACACGAGGCTACACCTTC.

The chain links TRBV3-1 (or the pseudogene TRBV3-2) to TRBJ1-2; TRBD1 is a possible D gene (5 bases). CDR3 length: 13 amino acids. Trimming took off 5 bases at V and 5 bases at J, with 12 bases between the two ends. Germline V CDR1 and CDR2: LGHDT, YNNKEL (reference sequence). CDR3 sequence: CASSMGHVYGYTF. The CDR3 DNA reads as TGTGCCAGCAGCATGGGGCATGTGTATGGCTACACCTTC.

The V call is TRBV19, the J call TRBJ1-5, with D hard to call. The CDR3 is made up of 13 amino acids. Germline V gene lookup returns CDR1 LNHDA and CDR2 SQIVND (reference sequence). Trimming cost V 5 bases and J 7 bases, with 12 bases left between them. CDR3 protein: CASSPGKKQPQHF. CDR3 nucleotide sequence: TGTGCCAGTAGTCCCGGTAAGAAGCAGCCCCAGCATTTT.

The chain recombines TRBV4-2 with TRBJ1-2; 10 bases are a match to TRBD1. The CDR3 loop spans 16 amino acids. Per germline, CDR1 LGHNA and CDR2 YNFKEQ. Trimming cost V 1 base and J 7 bases; bases outside gene matches: 9. CDR3 residues: CASSQGKLTGGFGYTF. The CDR3, as DNA: TGTGCCAGCAGCCAAGGAAAGCTGACAGGGGGCTTTGGCTACACCTTC.

The CDR3 loop reads CASSLQAFSDTQYF. CDR3 nucleotide sequence: TGTGCCAGCAGCCTACAGGCTTTTTCAGATACGCAGTATTTT. This rearrangement joins TRBV3-1 (or the pseudogene TRBV3-2) to TRBJ2-3; possibly TRBD1 for D (5 bases). The V gene's germline CDR1 is LGHDT and CDR2 YNNKEL (reference sequence). Between the trimmed V and J ends, which lost 4 bases and 4 bases, there was a span of 12 bases. The CDR3 has 14 amino acids.

The chain carries TRBV23-1 and TRBJ1-6; no clear D. TRBV23-1 is an ORF; its function is uncertain. Trimming left V 0 bases short and J 10 bases short, with 28 bases between. The CDR3 has 20 amino acids. The DNA of the CDR3 is TGCGCCAGCAGTCAATCCCCTCGTCCTGCCGAGATCCAAAGTAGGTCACCCCTCCACTTT. This encodes CASSQSPRPAEIQSRSPLHF.

The rearrangement links TRBV7-3 to TRBJ1-6, with TRBD1 matching 11 bases. This CDR3 region has 13 residues. CDR1 SGHTA and CDR2 FQGTGA come from the germline V gene. V shed 3 bases and J 19 bases; nucleotides not matched to a gene: 8. The CDR3 reads CASSFRTGGPIHF. DNA of the CDR3: TGTGCCAGCAGCTTCCGGACAGGGGGCCCGATTCACTTT.

The chain couples TRBV19 to TRBJ2-7; TRBD1 aligns across 11 bases. V trimming: 5 bases; J trimming: 6 bases; junction bases outside the gene matches: 12. This CDR3 has 16 amino acids. Germline loops: CDR1 LNHDA, CDR2 SQIVND (reference sequence). The DNA of the CDR3 is TGTGCCAGTAGTCCCCGGACAGGGGGCACAAGGGTCGAGCAGTACTTC. Translating it yields CASSPRTGGTRVEQYF.